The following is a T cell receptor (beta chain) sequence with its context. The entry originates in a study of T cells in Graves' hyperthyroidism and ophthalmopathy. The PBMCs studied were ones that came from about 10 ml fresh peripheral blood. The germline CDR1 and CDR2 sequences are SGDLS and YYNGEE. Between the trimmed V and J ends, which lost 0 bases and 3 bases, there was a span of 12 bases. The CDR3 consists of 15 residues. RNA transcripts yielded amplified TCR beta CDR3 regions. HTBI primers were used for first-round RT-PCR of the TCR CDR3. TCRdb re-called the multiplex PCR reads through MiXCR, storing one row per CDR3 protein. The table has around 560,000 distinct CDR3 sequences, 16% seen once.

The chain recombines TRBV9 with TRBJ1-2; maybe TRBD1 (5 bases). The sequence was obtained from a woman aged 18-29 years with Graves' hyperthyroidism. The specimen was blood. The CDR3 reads CASSVAQGADYGYTF. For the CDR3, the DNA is TGTGCCAGCAGCGTAGCTCAAGGGGCGGACTATGGCTACACCTTC.